Below are 22 T cell receptor beta chains sequenced from a single sample in a study of T cells in Graves' hyperthyroidism and ophthalmopathy. Researchers took RNA transcripts and amplified the TCR beta CDR3 regions from them. The HTBI primer set drove a first-round RT-PCR of the TCR CDR3. TCRdb redid the calling of the multiplex PCR reads with MiXCR, one entry per CDR3 protein. The sample carries approximately 590,000 distinct CDR3 sequences, more than 15% recorded once. The sequenced sample was blood. These receptor sequences come from a woman in her twenties or thirties with Graves' hyperthyroidism.

Ten or more counts support this clonotype. The V and J genes are TRBV7-8 and TRBJ2-4, with a tentative D call TRBD2 (5 bases). The CDR3 contains 11 residues. Trimming shortened V by 5 bases and J by 7 bases, and 6 bases separated the two germline ends. Germline V CDR1 and CDR2: SGHVS, FQNEAQ. The CDR3 protein is CASSEGNIQYF. In DNA, the CDR3 is TGTGCCAGCAGCGAGGGTAACATTCAGTACTTC.

This clonotype was picked up many times. V and J are TRBV7-2 and TRBJ2-7; the D is unclear. The germline gives CDR1 SGHTA, CDR2 FQGNSA. The V end lost 0 bases, the J end lost 4 bases, and 10 bases lay between the germline ends. CDR3 length equals 14 residues. CDR3 nucleotides: TGTGCCAGCAGCTTAGCGCCGCCAATTTACGAGCAGTACTTC. Translation: CASSLAPPIYEQYF.

This chain connects TRBV7-6 to TRBJ2-2; TRBD1 or TRBD2 may be the D gene (5 bases each). Germline lookup yields CDR1 SGHVS and CDR2 FNYEAQ. The CDR3 is 16 residues long. Trimming shortened V by 8 bases and J by 3 bases, and 19 bases separated the two germline ends. CDR3 region: CASCRGDTDHTGELFF. The CDR3 coding sequence is TGTGCCAGCTGTAGAGGGGATACAGATCACACCGGGGAGCTGTTTTTT.

This clonotype was counted at least ten times. The chain uses TRBV27 and TRBJ2-3; TRBD2 matches at 8 bases. Unmatched junction bases numbered 6, after V lost 2 bases and J lost 2 bases. The CDR3 runs 16 residues. Per germline, CDR1 MNHEY and CDR2 SMNVEV (reference sequence). As DNA, the CDR3 is TGTGCCAGCAGTTTAAGAGCGGGAGCCTTCACAGATACGCAGTATTTT. It codes for CASSLRAGAFTDTQYF.

This clonotype was seen at least ten times. V usage is TRBV5-1 and J usage is TRBJ2-5; the D gene is possibly TRBD1 (5 bases). The CDR3 is 15 residues long. Trimming left V 1 base short and J 3 bases short, with 13 bases between. Germline values: CDR1 SGHRS, CDR2 YFSETQ. CDR3 sequence reads: CASSLFGQLEETQYF. The CDR3, as DNA: TGCGCCAGCAGCTTGTTTGGACAACTTGAAGAGACCCAGTACTTC. The variable domain in full, completed from reference TRBV5-1 and TRBJ2-5, reads KAGVTQTPRYLIKTRGQQVTLSCSPISGHRSVSWYQQTPGQGLQFLFEYFSETQRNKGNFPGRFSGRQFSNSRSEMNVSTLELGDSALYLCASSLFGQLEETQYFGPGTRLLVL.

CDR3 sequence (DNA): TGTGCCAGCAGCTTGGGGGCTTGGCAAAGGTCCACCGGGGAGCTGTTTTTT. It encodes CASSLGAWQRSTGELFF. The V gene is TRBV5-4, the J gene TRBJ2-2; no definite D call. The CDR3 length is 17 residues. Germline CDR1 and CDR2: SGHNT and YYREEE (reference sequence). V was shortened by 0 bases and J by 4 bases, with 16 bases between the two germline ends.

Details on this clonotype: Since a much larger clone is just one base distant, this may be a read error. V is TRBV6-2 or TRBV6-3 and J is TRBJ2-1; D is perhaps TRBD2 (5 bases). The CDR3 consists of 15 residues. From germline, CDR1 is MNHEY and CDR2 SVGEGT. V gave up 4 bases and J gave up 6 bases, with 16 bases separating them. For the CDR3, the DNA is TGTGCCAGCAGTTTCCTAGAGGGCCCTGGCAATGAGCAGTTCTTC. Its translation is CASSFLEGPGNEQFF.

This clonotype was seen many times. The chain has TRBV11-1 and TRBJ2-1, with 11 nucleotides matching TRBD2. With 1 base clipped from V and 4 bases from J, the junction kept 9 bases outside the gene matches. This CDR3 comprises 18 residues. The germline V gene encodes CDR1 SGHAT and CDR2 FQDESV (reference sequence). The CDR3 DNA follows: TGTGCCAGCAGCTTAGAAGAGTTCGGGACTAGCGGTTACAATGAGCAGTTCTTC. This encodes CASSLEEFGTSGYNEQFF.

This clonotype was recorded many times. The V and J genes are TRBV11-2 and TRBJ1-1; the D gene is possibly TRBD1 (6 bases). CDR3 size: 16 residues. The germline V gene has CDR1 SGHAT and CDR2 FQNNGV. Trimming shortened V by 4 bases and J by 7 bases, and 22 bases separated the two germline ends. In DNA, the CDR3 is TGTGCCAGCAGCTCCCGAGCACAGGGACGCTCGGGTGAAGCTTTCTTT. It specifies CASSSRAQGRSGEAFF.

This clonotype has at least ten counts. The chain recombines TRBV6-1 with TRBJ1-6; 7 positions agree with TRBD1. The CDR3 is made up of 13 amino acids. The germline gives CDR1 MNHNS, CDR2 SASEGT. Unmatched junction bases numbered 3, after V lost 7 bases and J lost 6 bases. The DNA for the CDR3 is TGTGCCAGCACGGCAGGGGGTAATTCACCCCTCCACTTT. Encoded protein: CASTAGGNSPLHF.

The genes are TRBV10-3 and TRBJ2-1, with D unclear. The CDR3 loop spans 14 amino acids. Germline loops: CDR1 ENHRY, CDR2 SYGVKD. V was clipped by 8 bases and J by 4 bases, with 15 bases between them. Here the CDR3 reads CAISQDGIYNEQFF. The CDR3 DNA reads as TGTGCCATCTCCCAGGACGGTATTTACAATGAGCAGTTCTTC.

The chain links TRBV4-1 to TRBJ2-1; TRBD2 matches 8 bases. Trimming cost V 1 base and J 5 bases; bases outside gene matches: 19. Germline CDR1 reads MGHRA; CDR2 reads YSYEKL. The CDR3 is 20 amino acids. The CDR3 nucleotides are TGCGCCAGCAGCCAAGGGATCACCCCAACTAGCGGACCGGCAAACAATGAGCAGTTCTTC. Translation gives CASSQGITPTSGPANNEQFF.

This chain uses TRBV6-2 or TRBV6-3 with TRBJ2-1, with TRBD2 identical over 10 bases. Germline V gene data show CDR1 as MNHEY and CDR2 as SVGEGT. V lost 6 bases, J lost 1 base, and 12 bases stayed unmatched. There are 18 residues in the CDR3. The CDR3 sequence: CASRAISMTSGSYNEQFF. The CDR3, as DNA: TGTGCCAGCAGGGCAATAAGCATGACTAGCGGGTCCTACAATGAGCAGTTCTTC.

This chain connects TRBV19 to TRBJ2-3, with TRBD1 as a possible D gene (5 bases). The CDR3 is made up of 13 amino acids. The germline CDR1 and CDR2 sequences are LNHDA and SQIVND (reference sequence). Trimming removed 3 bases at V and 6 bases at J, with 10 bases between. CDR3 protein: CASSMGHRDTQYF. The DNA for the CDR3 is TGTGCCAGTAGTATGGGGCATCGGGATACGCAGTATTTT.

This clonotype was detected ten times or more. This sequence joins TRBV5-1 and TRBJ2-1; 10 bases agree with TRBD2. J gave up 5 bases and V 0 bases, and 2 bases lay outside the gene matches. The V gene's germline CDR1 is SGHRS and CDR2 YFSETQ. The CDR3 is made up of 15 amino acids. The CDR3 coding sequence is TGCGCCAGCAGCTTGGCACTAGCGGGGCACAATGAGCAGTTCTTC. Translating it yields CASSLALAGHNEQFF.

In its sample, this clonotype was seen a few times. This chain uses TRBV6-1 with TRBJ1-6; unclear D gene. Per the germline V gene, CDR1 is MNHNS and CDR2 is SASEGT. Between the trimmed V and J ends, which lost 7 bases and 3 bases, there was a span of 10 bases. The CDR3 contains 14 residues. The CDR3 bases are TGTGCCAGCACCCCCGGACTCTATAATTCACCCCTCCACTTT. Amino acid sequence: CASTPGLYNSPLHF.

This rearrangement joins TRBV9 to TRBJ2-5; maybe TRBD2 (6 bases). CDR1 SGDLS and CDR2 YYNGEE come from the germline V gene. V was cut by 0 bases and J by 2 bases, with 11 bases left in between. CDR3 size: 15 residues. CDR3 bases: TGTGCCAGCAGCGTAGGCACGGGAGATCAAGAGACCCAGTACTTC. It yields the protein CASSVGTGDQETQYF.

This clonotype was seen at least ten times. CDR3 sequence reads: CASSSSDGGPNQPQHF. The DNA for the CDR3 is TGTGCCAGCAGTTCATCGGACGGGGGTCCAAATCAGCCCCAGCATTTT. The chain joins TRBV12-3 or TRBV12-4 to TRBJ1-5; D may be TRBD1 (5 bases). V shed 4 bases and J shed 4 bases, with 17 bases lying between them. This CDR3 is 16 amino acids long.

The chain has TRBV11-2 and TRBJ2-1; 10 bases map to TRBD2. The junction had 6 bases not matched to a gene; V was cut back by 0 bases and J by 7 bases. Germline loops: CDR1 SGHAT, CDR2 FQNNGV. This CDR3 is built from 16 residues. The CDR3 loop reads CASSLEGLARGNEQFF. In DNA, the CDR3 is TGTGCCAGCAGCTTAGAGGGACTAGCGAGGGGTAATGAGCAGTTCTTC.

V is TRBV20-1 and J is TRBJ1-6; possibly TRBD1 for D (5 bases). V gave up 4 bases and J gave up 6 bases, with 13 bases separating them. The CDR3 runs 14 residues. Germline lookup yields CDR1 DFQATT and CDR2 SNEGSKA (reference sequence). The DNA of the CDR3 is TGCAGTGCTAAGGGGACCGACCTTAATTCACCCCTCCACTTT. This sequence encodes CSAKGTDLNSPLHF.

A note on this clonotype: Its ends do not fully match the called genes, so a read error is possible. The chain joins TRBV12-3 or TRBV12-4 to TRBJ2-1; 10 bases are a match to TRBD1. The CDR3 has 15 amino acids. CDR3 nucleotide sequence: TGTGCCAGCAGTTACCGGGACAGGGGTAGCAATAAGCAGTTCTTC. Translated, it gives CASSYRDRGSNKQFF.

This clonotype was seen repeatedly, ten times or more. V and J are TRBV18 and TRBJ2-3, with a possible D match to TRBD1 (6 bases). V was clipped by 2 bases and J by 0 bases, with 9 bases between them. The germline V gene has CDR1 KGHSH and CDR2 LQKENI. The CDR3 consists of 15 residues. This CDR3 is CASSPRTASTDTQYF. CDR3 in DNA: TGTGCCAGCTCACCAAGGACAGCTAGCACAGATACGCAGTATTTT.